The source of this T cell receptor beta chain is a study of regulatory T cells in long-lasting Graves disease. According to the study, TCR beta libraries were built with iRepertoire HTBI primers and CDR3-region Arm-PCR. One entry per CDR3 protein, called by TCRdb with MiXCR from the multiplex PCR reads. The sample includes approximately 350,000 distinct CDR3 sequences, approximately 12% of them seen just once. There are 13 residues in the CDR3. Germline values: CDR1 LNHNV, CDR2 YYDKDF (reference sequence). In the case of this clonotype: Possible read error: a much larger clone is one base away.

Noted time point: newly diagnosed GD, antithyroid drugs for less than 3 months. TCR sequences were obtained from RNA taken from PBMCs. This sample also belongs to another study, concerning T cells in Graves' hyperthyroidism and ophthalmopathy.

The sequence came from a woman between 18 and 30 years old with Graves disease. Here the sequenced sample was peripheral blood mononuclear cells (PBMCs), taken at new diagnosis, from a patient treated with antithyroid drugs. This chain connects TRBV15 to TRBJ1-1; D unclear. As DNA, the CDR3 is TGTGCCACCAGCGGAGATAAGGACACTGAAGCTTTCTTT. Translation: CATSGDKDTEAFF.